This T cell receptor (beta chain) is drawn from a study of T cell changes during pregnancy in multiple sclerosis. Some clones are missing from TCRdb's copy, which holds only in-frame ones; the method was immunoSEQ multiplex PCR. The profile covers about 57,000 clones, with around 93% appearing a single time and 3% to 4.5% taken by the ten largest. The junction had 2 bases not matched to a gene; V was cut back by 5 bases and J by 6 bases. CDR1 and CDR2 from the germline V gene are MNHEY and SVGAGI. This CDR3 region has 13 residues. The V gene is TRBV6-5, the J gene TRBJ2-4; 9 bases are a match to TRBD1. Sequenced material: peripheral blood, taken after pregnancy. The receptor was isolated from a female donor in good health, enrolled as a control in a pregnancy study. The CDR3 loop reads CASSRGQGNIQYF. Here the CDR3 DNA reads TGTGCCAGCAGTAGGGGACAGGGAAACATTCAGTACTTC.